Below, 5 T cell receptor beta chains from the same sample are listed, as sequenced in a study of cytomegalovirus exposure and HLA in healthy donors (dated by TCRdb to about 2017). Library prep was done by the immunoSEQ multiplex PCR assay. For the multiplex PCR, a mixture combining 60 forward primers for TCR Vbeta segments and 13 reverse primers for TCR Jbeta segments was used. TCRdb's version of the immuneACCESS table is confined to in-frame rearrangements and falls short of the full clone set. An unresolved V gene accounts for under half of the shortfall where checked; the remainder is of unknown origin. The table for this sample lists roughly 190,000 clones; approximately 85% of them were counted only once. The leading ten clones occupy around 1.9% of the sample. Sequenced input: PBMCs. Receptor source: a young man in good health and CMV-seronegative.

The chain carries TRBV9 and TRBJ2-1; maybe TRBD1 (6 bases). The CDR3 runs to 13 residues. Per germline, CDR1 SGDLS and CDR2 YYNGEE. V dropped 3 bases and J dropped 6 bases, with 10 bases sitting between them. This chain's CDR3 is CASSEGHPNEQFF. In DNA, the CDR3 is TGTGCCAGCAGCGAGGGACACCCCAATGAGCAGTTCTTC.

The chain employs TRBV28 and TRBJ1-2; D remains unclear. CDR3 length: 13 amino acids. The V gene lost 4 bases and the J gene lost 2 bases, with 8 bases spanning the gap. Germline V gene sequence: CDR1 MDHEN, CDR2 SYDVKM. The CDR3 is CASSSTGNYGYTF. In DNA, the CDR3 is TGTGCCAGCAGTTCGACTGGGAACTATGGCTACACCTTC.

This clone has only a few counts. The CDR3 bases are TGTGCCAGCAGAAGGGGTGGGGACTTGGGGAGCGGCTACACCTTC. Its protein is CASRRGGDLGSGYTF. V gene TRBV6-1 combines with J gene TRBJ1-2; tentatively, D is TRBD1 (5 bases). Looked up from germline, CDR1 is MNHNS and CDR2 is SASEGT. The CDR3 sequence is 15 residues long. Trimming shortened V by 6 bases and J by 8 bases, and 22 bases separated the two germline ends.

V and J are TRBV2 and TRBJ2-2, with D possibly being TRBD1 (5 bases). This CDR3 spans 14 amino acids. CDR1 is SNHLY and CDR2 is FYNNEI in the germline V gene. The ends were cut back, 4 bases at V and 6 bases at J, with 12 bases in the middle. CDR3 nucleotide sequence: TGTGCCAGCAGTGGACAGTTTAATCCCGGGGAGCTGTTTTTT. Its translation: CASSGQFNPGELFF.

The rearrangement joins TRBV7-8 to TRBJ2-5; the match to TRBD2 covers 7 bases. The DNA end is a closer match to TRBJ2-7, so the J assignment may be wrong. Looked up from germline, CDR1 is SGHVS and CDR2 is FQNEAQ. This CDR3 comprises 16 residues. In nucleotides, the CDR3 is TGTGCCAGCAGCTTAGGAATGGGAGGGGTCTCCTACGAGCAGTACTTC. It is translated as CASSLGMGGVSYEQYF.